This T cell receptor beta chain appears in the sequencing data of a study of shared T cell receptors in the human thymus. The V gene lost 4 bases and the J gene lost 0 bases, with 8 bases spanning the gap. The germline CDR1 and CDR2 sequences are SGHKS and YYEKEE (reference sequence). The CDR3 extends over 14 amino acids. Using immunoSEQ multiplex PCR, the repertoire was profiled, and TCRdb retains in-frame clones only, with some absent. The sample includes approximately 580,000 clones, 75% to 85% of them seen just once. These sequences were also reported in another study, on human thymus T cells. As that study records: Having surgery to correct congenital heart defects, healthy Finnish infants acted as the donors. Obtained as resections during corrective heart surgery, the thymus tissue was then studied. Thymic and blood repertoires appeared to carry a bias in their V and J gene usage. Related research described thymic repertoires that were highly overlapping among unrelated individuals.

The chain employs TRBV5-5 and TRBJ1-5; D not resolved. Sequencing was performed on thymocytes. The clonotype originates from a boy in the first two years of life with a congenital heart defect. CDR3 amino acids: CASSLRDSNQPQHF. In nucleotides, the CDR3 is TGTGCCAGCAGCCTACGGGATAGCAATCAGCCCCAGCATTTT.